This TCR beta chain was found in a study of lymphopenia after photon versus proton radiotherapy. Study findings and constraints: A bigger post-nadir fall in TCR diversity correlated inversely with survival time in deceased patients.

Concerning this clone: Antigen unknown.

The data were produced by immunoSEQ multiplex PCR, yet TCRdb's version contains in-frame clones alone and is incomplete. In the table there are just over 25,000 clones, approximately 85% of which are singletons. This material consisted of peripheral blood, taken from a patient treated with photon-based radiotherapy. The sequence derives from a man aged 30 to 39 with gastric cancer.

The chain's CDR3 is CASSRQGGVEKLFF. The CDR3 DNA sequence: TGTGCCAGCAGCCGACAGGGCGGTGTTGAAAAACTGTTTTTT. This chain joins TRBV7-2 and TRBJ1-4, with TRBD1 matching over 7 bases. V shed 5 bases, J shed 7 bases, and the junction held 7 bases outside the gene matches. CDR3 length: 14 residues. Germline V lookup: CDR1 SGHTA, CDR2 FQGNSA.